This entry features one TCR beta chain sequence. Its antigen is unknown. PCR involved 60 Vbeta and 13 Jbeta primers. Clones were sequenced by immunoSEQ multiplex PCR, and TCRdb holds only the in-frame ones, with some missing. This table has about 140,000 clones, around 57% appearing once. The record originates from a study of cytomegalovirus exposure and HLA in healthy donors. Study results and caveats: As was reported, the HLA-A and HLA-B alleles of most subjects were accurately predicted from TCR beta sequences. As immune exposure information, only CMV serostatus was available. Most of the CMV-associated TCR beta chains (in a later analysis) appeared to be HLA-restricted.

The sequenced material came from PBMCs. This sequence was found in a male donor in good health and CMV-seronegative.

CDR3 amino acids: CASSLDSYNEQFF. CDR3 DNA: TGTGCCAGCAGCTTGGACAGTTACAATGAGCAGTTCTTC. The chain carries TRBV7-6 and TRBJ2-1, with TRBD1 as a possible D gene (6 bases). The CDR3 loop spans 13 amino acids. V lost 3 bases and J lost 4, with 7 bases in between. Germline V gives CDR1 SGHVS, CDR2 FNYEAQ.